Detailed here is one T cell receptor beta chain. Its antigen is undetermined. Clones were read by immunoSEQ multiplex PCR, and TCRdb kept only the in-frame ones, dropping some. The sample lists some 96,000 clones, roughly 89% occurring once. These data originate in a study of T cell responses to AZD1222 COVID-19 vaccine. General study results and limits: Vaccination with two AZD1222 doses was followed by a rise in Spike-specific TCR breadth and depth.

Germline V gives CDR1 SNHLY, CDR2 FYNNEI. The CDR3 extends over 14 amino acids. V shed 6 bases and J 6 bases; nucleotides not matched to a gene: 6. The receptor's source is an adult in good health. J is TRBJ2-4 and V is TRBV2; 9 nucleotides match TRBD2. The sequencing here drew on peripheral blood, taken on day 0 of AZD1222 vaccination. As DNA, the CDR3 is TGTGCCAGCAGGCGGGGGGGTGAGCCAAACATTCAGTACTTC. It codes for CASRRGGEPNIQYF. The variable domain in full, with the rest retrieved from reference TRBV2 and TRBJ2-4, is EPEVTQTPSHQVTQMGQEVILRCVPISNHLYFYWYRQILGQKVEFLVSFYNNEISEKSEIFDDQFSVERPDGSNFTLKIRSTKLEDSAMYFCASRRGGEPNIQYFGAGTRLSVL.